This is a list of T cell receptor beta chains from one sample in a study of T cell repertoires in breast cancer. Each CDR3 protein is one row after TCRdb ran MiXCR on the emulsion pairing reads. The sample has tens of thousands of distinct CDR3 sequences, 45% seen once. Sequenced: CD8+ T cells. The receptor source for this set is a pool of human donors with breast cancer or a healthy control (not recorded which). Each CDR3 is given with its conserved first and last residue. Each record gives: clone size, D gene, V gene, J gene, CDR3 DNA, CDR3 protein. D genes are given only for firm matches. Expanded clones get a size class; other rows say once, few or many, or leave the size out.

few	NA	TRBV29-1	TRBJ2-1	TGCAGCGTTCCTTACCCTTCTGGGCAGTTCTTC	CSVPYPSGQFF
NA	NA	TRBV12-3/TRBV12-4	TRBJ2-3	TGTGCCAGCAGTTTAGCGCGAGCCTCAGATACGCAGTATTTT	CASSLARASDTQYF
few	NA	TRBV28	TRBJ2-1	TGTGCCAGCGGGTTAATAGCGGACAATGAGCAGTTCTTC	CASGLIADNEQFF
few	TRBD2	TRBV5-1	TRBJ2-5	TGCGCCAGCAGCTTGGTCGGTAGCGGGGGTCGAGAGACCCAGTACTTC	CASSLVGSGGRETQYF
NA	NA	TRBV19	TRBJ2-6	TGTGCCAGTACGAGGGGGATGAGCTCTGGGGCCAACGTCCTGACTTTC	CASTRGMSSGANVLTF
once	NA	TRBV7-9	TRBJ2-7	TGTGCCAGCAGCTTTGAGACCCTGGGGGAGCAGTACTTC	CASSFETLGEQYF
NA	TRBD1	TRBV5-1	TRBJ1-1	TGCGCCAGCAGCTTTCCCGACAGGGGGGGAGGGAACACTGAAGCTTTCTTT	CASSFPDRGGGNTEAFF
NA	TRBD1	TRBV4-1	TRBJ1-2	TGCGCCAGCAGCCAAAGGATTACGGGACAGGGGAACTATGGCCACACCTTC	CASSQRITGQGNYGHTF
many	NA	TRBV11-2	TRBJ2-7	TGTGCCAGCAGCCCACAGCCCTTGGGCGGCTACGAGCAGTACTTC	CASSPQPLGGYEQYF
NA	NA	TRBV12-3/TRBV12-4	TRBJ1-1	TGTGCCAGCAGTTTTGAAGATAACACTGAAGCTTTCTTT	CASSFEDNTEAFF
NA	TRBD1	TRBV20-1	TRBJ1-5	TGCAGTGCTAGAGAGCAACCCGGGACAGATAATCAGCCCCAGCATTTT	CSAREQPGTDNQPQHF
NA	NA	TRBV5-1	TRBJ1-2	TGCGCCAGCAGCTCCAGGGGAAACTATGGCTACACCTTC	CASSSRGNYGYTF
NA	NA	TRBV5-5	TRBJ2-7	TGTGCCAGCAACCAATGGGGGGATCGAGACGAGCAGTACTTC	CASNQWGDRDEQYF
NA	TRBD1	TRBV6-1	TRBJ1-2	TGTGCCAGCATAAAGGGGGCCGGTGGCTACACCTTC	CASIKGAGGYTF
NA	NA	TRBV5-4	TRBJ2-3	TGTTCCGCCGGCAGGAGTAGCACAGATACGCAGTATTTT	CSAGRSSTDTQYF
many	NA	TRBV27	TRBJ2-3	TGTGCCAGCAGTTTATCCGCCCCCACAGATACGCAGTATTTT	CASSLSAPTDTQYF
large	NA	TRBV27	TRBJ2-5	TGTGCCAGCGGGGACCAGGGAAAAGAGACCCAGTACTTC	CASGDQGKETQYF
NA	TRBD1	TRBV6-9	TRBJ1-1	TGTGCCAGCAGTTATACAGGGGGAATGAACACTGAAGCTTTCTTT	CASSYTGGMNTEAFF
NA	NA	TRBV20-1	TRBJ2-5	TGCAGTGCTAGAGATAAGGGGACCCAGTACTTC	CSARDKGTQYF
NA	NA	TRBV24-1	TRBJ2-3	TGTGCCACCAGTGATTTGCGGGACAGCACAGATACGCAGTATTTT	CATSDLRDSTDTQYF
NA	TRBD1	TRBV27	TRBJ2-1	TGTGCCAGCAGTCCGCCGACAGGGGGCCCGCATACGGGGGACTACAATGAGCAGTTCTTC	CASSPPTGGPHTGDYNEQFF
NA	TRBD1	TRBV18	TRBJ2-1	TGTGCCAGCTCACCCTGGACAGGGAACGATGAGCAGTTCTTC	CASSPWTGNDEQFF
NA	NA	TRBV27	TRBJ1-1	TGTGCCAACAGTTTAACCCCTCAAAACACTGAAGCTTTCTTT	CANSLTPQNTEAFF
NA	NA	TRBV6-5	TRBJ2-7	TGTGCCAGCAGTTACTCGGGAAGGGGTGGGGCCTACGAGCAGTACTTC	CASSYSGRGGAYEQYF
once	TRBD1	TRBV12-3/TRBV12-4	TRBJ1-4	TGTGCCAGCAGCCGAAGACAGGGATCTAATGAAAAACTGTTTTTT	CASSRRQGSNEKLFF
few	NA	TRBV2	TRBJ1-2	TGTGCCAGCAGCCCCCAACAGGCTAACTATGGCTACACCTTC	CASSPQQANYGYTF
NA	NA	TRBV11-2	TRBJ2-3	TGTGCCAGCAGCTTAGATTCCCCCCAAGGAAGCACAGATACGCAGTATTTT	CASSLDSPQGSTDTQYF
NA	TRBD2	TRBV20-1	TRBJ2-5	TGCAGTGCTAAAGTACCGGGACTAGCGGAAGAGACCCAGTACTTC	CSAKVPGLAEETQYF
NA	TRBD2	TRBV5-1	TRBJ2-7	TGCGCCAGCAGCTTGGTTAGCGGGGCCGGATACGAGCAGTACTTC	CASSLVSGAGYEQYF
many	NA	TRBV29-1	TRBJ2-1	TGCAGCGTTTACCTAATCCTCGGTGAGCAGTTCTTC	CSVYLILGEQFF
NA	NA	TRBV5-1	TRBJ2-1	TGCGCCAGCGCCCCTGGAAGGGGTTACTCCTACAATGAGCAGTTCTTC	CASAPGRGYSYNEQFF
NA	NA	TRBV5-1	TRBJ1-1	TGCGCCAGCAGCTTGGCGGACTCAAAAGGGGCTGAAGCTTTCTTT	CASSLADSKGAEAFF
NA	TRBD1	TRBV27	TRBJ2-5	TGTGCCAGCAGTACGCCGGGACAGGGGGACGAGACCCAGTACTTC	CASSTPGQGDETQYF
many	NA	TRBV29-1	TRBJ1-2	NA	CSVVVSGQGRYGYTF
many	NA	TRBV14	TRBJ2-3	TGTGCCAGCACCCCCAGTTGGGGAGGAGATACGCAGTATTTT	CASTPSWGGDTQYF
NA	NA	TRBV7-3	TRBJ2-3	TGTGCCAGCAGCCGGATTAAGGCAACCACAGATACGCAGTATTTT	CASSRIKATTDTQYF
NA	TRBD1	TRBV4-3	TRBJ2-5	TGCGCCAGCAGCCAAGAACCGGGCATCGGGACAGCCCAAGAGACCCAGTACTTC	CASSQEPGIGTAQETQYF
few	TRBD1	TRBV25-1	TRBJ2-1	TGTGCCAGCAGAGGGGACAGGGCTTATGGTGAGCAGTTCTTC	CASRGDRAYGEQFF
NA	NA	TRBV25-1	TRBJ1-5	TGTGCGAACCCAGCAGGTCAGGGATACCGGGGACAGCCCCAGCATTTT	CANPAGQGYRGQPQHF
once	NA	TRBV7-8	TRBJ2-3	TGTGCCAGCAGCCAAGATATCCAGGGTCAGGCAGATACGCAGTATTTT	CASSQDIQGQADTQYF
NA	NA	TRBV5-1	TRBJ2-3	TGCGCCAGCAGCTTGGTGGCAGATACGCAGTATTTT	CASSLVADTQYF
NA	TRBD2	TRBV5-4	TRBJ2-7	TGTGCCAGCAGCTTGGCCGGGGGGTGGTCCTCCTACGAGCAGTACTTC	CASSLAGGWSSYEQYF
few	NA	TRBV11-2	TRBJ1-1	TGTGCCAGCAGCTTTAGACGAAACACTGAAGCTTTCTTT	CASSFRRNTEAFF
few	NA	TRBV20-1	TRBJ2-2	TGCAGTGCTAGGTCCCTTCAGGACACCGGGGAGCTGTTTTTT	CSARSLQDTGELFF
many	NA	TRBV15	TRBJ1-5	TGTGCCACCAGCAGAGGAGGGGACAGCAATCAGCCCCAGCATTTT	CATSRGGDSNQPQHF
many	TRBD1	TRBV6-2/TRBV6-3	TRBJ2-7	TGTGCCAGCATCGGAAGCGGGGGACAGGGGTGGTACGAGCAGTACTTC	CASIGSGGQGWYEQYF